A single sample is the source of the 30 T cell receptor beta chains below, sequenced in a study of liver allograft versus peripheral blood T cells. Overall study: Transplanted-liver and recipient peripheral blood T cell receptor repertoires were compared.

MiXCR was run by TCRdb on the reads, yielding one entry per CDR3 protein. The sample lists about 14,000 distinct CDR3 sequences, 20% occurring once. The origin of the receptors is a human patient who had a liver transplant. A share of the T cells may be of graft donor origin.

This clonotype counts as medium-sized. The chain has TRBV29-1 and TRBJ2-1; TRBD2 matches at 7 bases. Germline trimming cut 6 bases from V and 9 bases from J; bases unmatched to any gene: 14. Germline CDR1 reads SQVTM; CDR2 reads ANQGSEA. This CDR3 region has 14 residues. As DNA, the CDR3 is TGCAGCGTCAGGTATGGGGGGGTCGGAGGTGAGCAGTTCTTC. This encodes CSVRYGGVGGEQFF.

The chain carries TRBV29-1 and TRBJ1-1, with D possibly being TRBD1 (5 bases). The germline CDR1 and CDR2 sequences are SQVTM and ANQGSEA. With 1 base removed from V and 10 bases from J, the gap between germline ends came to 13 bases. The CDR3 loop spans 12 amino acids. CDR3 coding DNA: TGCAGCGTTGAAGGAGGCGTCGGGGGAGCTTTCTTT. Translating gives CSVEGGVGGAFF. The full variable domain, with the rest looked up from reference TRBV29-1 and TRBJ1-1, is SAVISQKPSRDICQRGTSLTIQCQVDSQVTMMFWYRQQPGQSLTLIATANQGSEATYESGFVIDKFPISRPNLTFSTLTVSNMSPEDSSIYLCSVEGGVGGAFFGQGTRLTVV.

The chain joins TRBV7-9 to TRBJ2-1, with 8 nucleotides matching TRBD1. CDR1 SEHNR and CDR2 FQNEAQ come from the germline V gene (reference sequence). V lost 4 bases, J lost 6 bases, and 2 bases stayed unmatched. The CDR3 has 13 residues. CDR3 DNA: TGTGCCAGCAGCTCAGGACAGGGCAATGAGCAGTTCTTC. This gives the protein CASSSGQGNEQFF.

This rearrangement joins TRBV10-3 to TRBJ2-2; TRBD1 aligns across 8 bases. The CDR3 is 13 amino acids. Germline V gene lookup returns CDR1 ENHRY and CDR2 SYGVKD. V shed 6 bases and J 6 bases; nucleotides not matched to a gene: 3. Here the CDR3 reads CAIRDREAGELFF. The CDR3 bases are TGTGCCATCAGGGACAGGGAAGCCGGGGAGCTGTTTTTT.

This clonotype was seen repeatedly, ten times or more. The chain combines TRBV7-9 with TRBJ1-1; unclear D gene. Germline V lookup: CDR1 SEHNR, CDR2 FQNEAQ (reference sequence). CDR3 size: 13 residues. V lost 6 bases and J lost 0, with 8 bases in between. The CDR3: CASRARMNTEAFF. CDR3 bases: TGTGCCAGCAGAGCACGCATGAACACTGAAGCTTTCTTT.

The table lists this clonotype with a few counts. The V call is TRBV18, the J call TRBJ1-5, with 10 bases identical to TRBD1. This CDR3 is built from 17 residues. The J segment lost 9 bases and the V segment lost 4 bases, leaving 15 bases of the junction unmatched. CDR1 is KGHSH, CDR2 LQKENI, per germline. CDR3 DNA sequence: TGTGCCAGCTCACAAGCGTCCCCGGGACAGGGGATGGTGCCCCAGCATTTT. It is translated as CASSQASPGQGMVPQHF.

There are a few counts of this clonotype. The genes are TRBV7-2 and TRBJ2-2; 10 nucleotides align to TRBD2. After removal of 3 bases from V and 9 bases from J, the junction contained 13 bases not matched to a gene. This CDR3 is built from 17 residues. Germline-derived CDR1 and CDR2 are SGHTA and FQGNSA. The CDR3 loop reads CASSLVGRSGGGRELFF. CDR3 nucleotides: TGTGCCAGCAGCTTGGTCGGGCGAAGCGGGGGGGGTAGGGAGCTGTTTTTT.

The J gene is TRBJ1-3, the V gene TRBV27; possible D gene TRBD1, 5 bases. CDR3 length: 13 residues. Between the trimmed V and J ends, which lost 6 bases and 0 bases, there was a span of 6 bases. In germline, CDR1 is MNHEY, CDR2 SMNVEV (reference sequence). CDR3 DNA: TGTGCCAGCAGGGACAACTCTGGAAACACCATATATTTT. Amino acids: CASRDNSGNTIYF.

This clonotype was detected only a few times. The chain is built from TRBV20-1 and TRBJ2-7; D gene ambiguous. Germline CDR1 reads DFQATT; CDR2 reads SNEGSKA (reference sequence). This CDR3 is 12 amino acids long. The ends were cut back, 3 bases at V and 3 bases at J, with 9 bases in the middle. CDR3 loop: CSASYSSYEQYF. The CDR3 DNA reads as TGCAGTGCTAGTTATTCAAGCTACGAGCAGTACTTC.

This clonotype was seen a few times. The chain recombines TRBV19 with TRBJ1-2; no clear D gene. Germline values: CDR1 LNHDA, CDR2 SQIVND (reference sequence). The ends were cut back, 9 bases at V and 4 bases at J, with 9 bases in the middle. The CDR3 contains 11 residues. The CDR3 region is CASDDFYGYTF. The CDR3 DNA is TGTGCCAGCGACGACTTCTATGGCTACACCTTC. Combining the CDR3 with reference TRBV19 and TRBJ1-2 gives the whole variable domain DGGITQSPKYLFRKEGQNVTLSCEQNLNHDAMYWYRQDPGQGLRLIYYSQIVNDFQKGDIAEGYSVSREKKESFPLTVTSAQKNPTAFYLCASDDFYGYTFGSGTRLTVV.

This rearrangement joins TRBV7-2 to TRBJ1-2; D is unclear. Trimming cost V 0 bases and J 2 bases, with 7 bases left between them. The CDR3 runs to 14 residues. The germline V gene has CDR1 SGHTA and CDR2 FQGNSA. CDR3 residues: CASSLAQANYGYTF. The CDR3 DNA sequence: TGTGCCAGCAGCTTAGCACAAGCGAACTATGGCTACACCTTC.

This clonotype is classed as medium-sized. The chain combines TRBV24-1 with TRBJ1-2, with D unresolved. Germline V lookup: CDR1 KGHDR, CDR2 SFDVKD. With 3 bases removed from V and 6 bases from J, the gap between germline ends came to 7 bases. The CDR3 length is 12 residues. CDR3 residues: CATSDEMNGYTF. The CDR3 nucleotides are TGTGCCACCAGTGATGAGATGAATGGCTACACCTTC.

V gene TRBV20-1 combines with J gene TRBJ2-1; D remains unclear. The CDR3 runs 11 residues. CDR1 and CDR2 from the germline V gene are DFQATT and SNEGSKA (reference sequence). V was clipped by 1 base and J by 4 bases, with 2 bases between them. The CDR3 sequence is CSARVYNEQFF. Here the CDR3 DNA reads TGCAGTGCTAGAGTGTACAATGAGCAGTTCTTC.

The CDR3 sequence is CASGGNQPQHF. The DNA for the CDR3 is TGTGCCAGCGGAGGCAATCAGCCCCAGCATTTT. This chain links TRBV7-9 with TRBJ1-5; unclear D gene. Germline V gene data show CDR1 as SEHNR and CDR2 as FQNEAQ (reference sequence). Trimming pared 8 bases from V and 2 bases from J, leaving 4 bases between. The CDR3 has 11 amino acids.

This clonotype appeared many times. The genes are TRBV29-1 and TRBJ1-2, with unresolved D. V lost 1 base, J lost 7 bases, and 7 bases lay in between. CDR1 and CDR2 (germline): SQVTM, ANQGSEA. The CDR3 sequence is 11 residues long. The CDR3 DNA sequence: TGCAGCGTTGAAGTAACCCGTGGCTACACCTTC. Amino acid sequence: CSVEVTRGYTF.

This chain joins TRBV9 and TRBJ1-4; 10 bases agree with TRBD1. The CDR3 sequence is 17 residues long. Germline V lookup: CDR1 SGDLS, CDR2 YYNGEE. J lost 8 bases, V lost 5 bases, and 15 bases had no gene match. In nucleotides, the CDR3 is TGTGCCAGCAGGAGGGGGGACAGGGGAGCCCCTGGGGAAAAACTGTTTTTT. Translated: CASRRGDRGAPGEKLFF. The full variable domain, with the rest looked up from reference TRBV9 and TRBJ1-4, is DSGVTQTPKHLITATGQRVTLRCSPRSGDLSVYWYQQSLDQGLQFLIQYYNGEERAKGNILERFSAQQFPDLHSELNLSSLELGDSALYFCASRRGDRGAPGEKLFFGSGTQLSVL.

The chain has TRBV9 and TRBJ1-3, with TRBD1 matching over 7 bases. There are 16 residues in the CDR3. The germline CDR1 and CDR2 sequences are SGDLS and YYNGEE. V dropped 0 bases and J dropped 2; count of bases not matched to a gene: 5. CDR3 in amino acids: CASSVVGQGAGNTIYF. In DNA, the CDR3 is TGTGCCAGCAGCGTAGTTGGGCAGGGGGCTGGAAACACCATATATTTT.

The rearrangement links TRBV19 to TRBJ1-3, with D possibly TRBD1 on 5 matching bases. Germline CDR1 reads LNHDA; CDR2 reads SQIVND (reference sequence). V lost 2 bases and J 2 bases, leaving 10 bases between the germline ends. The CDR3 extends over 15 amino acids. The CDR3 nucleotides are TGTGCCAGTAGTATATATACGGGGGCTGGAAACACCATATATTTT. This translates into CASSIYTGAGNTIYF.

This clonotype was recorded once. This likely traces to a read error, being one base from a far larger clone. The gene calls are TRBV19 and TRBJ2-1, with 7 bases lining up with TRBD2. Germline V gene lookup returns CDR1 LNHDA and CDR2 SQIVND (reference sequence). CDR3 length equals 14 residues. The CDR3 region is CASSSTGRDYGYPF. The CDR3 nucleotides read TGTGCCAGTAGTTCCACGGGGAGGGACTATGGCTACCCCTTC.

In its sample, this clonotype was seen many times. CDR3 residues: CASSPEFSSAEEYF. The CDR3 DNA sequence: TGTGCCAGCTCACCAGAGTTCAGTTCAGCTGAGGAGTACTTC. This chain links TRBV18 with TRBJ2-7; no reliable D call. Trimming left V 2 bases short and J 11 bases short, with 19 bases between. The germline V gene has CDR1 KGHSH and CDR2 LQKENI. This CDR3 spans 14 amino acids. Combining the CDR3 with reference TRBV18 and TRBJ2-7 gives the whole variable domain NAGVMQNPRHLVRRRGQEARLRCSPMKGHSHVYWYRQLPEEGLKFMVYLQKENIIDESGMPKERFSAEFPKEGPSILRIQQVVRGDSAAYFCASSPEFSSAEEYFGPGTRLTVT.

By frequency in the sample, this clonotype is medium-sized. This chain joins TRBV10-3 and TRBJ1-2, with a possible D match to TRBD1 (5 bases). Germline V gives CDR1 ENHRY, CDR2 SYGVKD. The CDR3 is made up of 15 amino acids. V was pared by 4 bases and J by 4 bases, with 16 bases between. The CDR3 region has the DNA TGTGCCATCAGTGTTTCTATATCAGGGATCTATGGCTACACCTTC. Its protein is CAISVSISGIYGYTF.

This clonotype was picked up many times. This rearrangement joins TRBV29-1 to TRBJ1-1; perhaps TRBD1 as D (6 bases). The CDR3 has 12 residues. Trimming stripped 7 bases from V and 1 base from J, with 10 bases between. Germline-derived CDR1 and CDR2 are SQVTM and ANQGSEA. The CDR3 spells CSAQTGNTEAFF. The DNA of the CDR3 is TGCAGCGCCCAGACAGGGAACACTGAAGCTTTCTTT. The full variable domain, rest sourced from reference TRBV29-1 and TRBJ1-1, is SAVISQKPSRDICQRGTSLTIQCQVDSQVTMMFWYRQQPGQSLTLIATANQGSEATYESGFVIDKFPISRPNLTFSTLTVSNMSPEDSSIYLCSAQTGNTEAFFGQGTRLTVV.

This clonotype is termed medium-sized. The rearrangement uses TRBV6-1 and TRBJ1-6, with D possibly TRBD1 on 5 matching bases. This CDR3 has 14 residues. V lost 8 bases to trimming and J lost 8 bases, with 16 bases between them. The V gene's germline CDR1 is MNHNS and CDR2 SASEGT. CDR3 residues: CASGRNRRDSPLHF. In DNA, the CDR3 is TGTGCCAGCGGAAGGAACAGGAGGGATTCACCCCTCCACTTT.

As DNA, the CDR3 is TGTGCCAGCAGCTTGGAGGTTATCTATGGCTACACCTTC. It codes for CASSLEVIYGYTF. The chain combines TRBV5-6 with TRBJ1-2; D gene ambiguous. Between the trimmed V and J ends, which lost 0 bases and 4 bases, there was a span of 7 bases. The CDR3 covers 13 residues. CDR1 and CDR2 from the germline V gene are SGHDT and YYEEEE. The variable domain in full, with the rest retrieved from reference TRBV5-6 and TRBJ1-2, is DAGVTQSPTHLIKTRGQQVTLRCSPKSGHDTVSWYQQALGQGPQFIFQYYEEEERQRGNFPDRFSGHQFPNYSSELNVNALLLGDSALYLCASSLEVIYGYTFGSGTRLTVV.

This clonotype is medium-sized. The chain employs TRBV7-2 and TRBJ1-2, with no clear D. The CDR3 is made up of 13 amino acids. Trimming cost V 1 base and J 5 bases, with 8 bases left between them. Germline V gene data show CDR1 as SGHTA and CDR2 as FQGNSA. The CDR3 DNA reads TGTGCCAGCAGCTTAGACCGTGAATATGGCTACACCTTC. This sequence encodes CASSLDREYGYTF.

This clonotype was recorded a few times. This chain uses TRBV6-2 or TRBV6-3 with TRBJ2-2; 8 nucleotides line up with TRBD1. This CDR3 has 15 amino acids. Losses at the gene ends were 7 bases for V and 4 bases for J; bases not matched to a gene: 8. Germline CDR1 and CDR2: MNHEY and SVGEGT. As DNA, the CDR3 is TGTGCCAGCAAGAGAGGACAGGGTAGCACCGGGGAGCTGTTTTTT. It codes for CASKRGQGSTGELFF.

CDR3 sequence: CSALTPGLAGTSYNEQFF. CDR3 sequence (DNA): TGCAGTGCTCTTACGCCGGGACTAGCGGGGACGTCCTACAATGAGCAGTTCTTC. The chain employs TRBV20-1 and TRBJ2-1; TRBD2 matches 13 bases. Losses at the gene ends were 5 bases for V and 1 base for J; bases not matched to a gene: 11. This CDR3 has 18 amino acids. CDR1 is DFQATT and CDR2 is SNEGSKA in the germline V gene (reference sequence).

This clonotype is medium-sized. The V gene is TRBV29-1, the J gene TRBJ1-2; tentative D call: TRBD1 (5 bases). From germline, CDR1 is SQVTM and CDR2 ANQGSEA. This CDR3 comprises 11 residues. The V and J ends lost 4 bases and 7 bases respectively, with 10 bases between them. CDR3 sequence (DNA): TGCAGCGTTGTCAGGGACTCTGGCTACACCTTC. Translated, it gives CSVVRDSGYTF.

There are a few counts of this clonotype. J is TRBJ2-2 and V is TRBV19; 9 bases map to TRBD2. With V trimmed by 7 bases and J by 6 bases, 12 bases remained unmatched. CDR1 LNHDA and CDR2 SQIVND come from the germline V gene (reference sequence). CDR3 length: 16 amino acids. The CDR3 sequence: CASTPLGERGAGELFF. CDR3 nucleotides: TGTGCCAGTACCCCCCTGGGCGAGCGGGGGGCCGGGGAGCTGTTTTTT.

The table lists this clonotype with a few counts. The genes are TRBV20-1 and TRBJ1-2; 7 positions match TRBD1. The V segment lost 1 base and the J segment 5 bases; nucleotides outside the gene matches: 7. Germline V gene data show CDR1 as DFQATT and CDR2 as SNEGSKA (reference sequence). The CDR3 has 14 amino acids. The CDR3 DNA reads as TGCAGTGCTAGAGTTATGAGACAGGGTTATGGCTACACCTTC. This codes for CSARVMRQGYGYTF.